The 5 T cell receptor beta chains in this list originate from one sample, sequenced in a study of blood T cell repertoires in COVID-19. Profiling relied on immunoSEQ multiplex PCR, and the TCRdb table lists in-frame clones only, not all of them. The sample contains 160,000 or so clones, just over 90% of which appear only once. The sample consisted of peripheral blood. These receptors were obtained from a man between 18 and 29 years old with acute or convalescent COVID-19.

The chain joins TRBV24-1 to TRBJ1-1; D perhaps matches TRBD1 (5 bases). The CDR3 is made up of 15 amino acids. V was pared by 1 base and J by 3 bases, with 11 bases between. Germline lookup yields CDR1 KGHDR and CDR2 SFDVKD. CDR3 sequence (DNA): TGTGCCACCAGTGATTTCCGGACGGGGGACACTGAAGCTTTCTTT. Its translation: CATSDFRTGDTEAFF.

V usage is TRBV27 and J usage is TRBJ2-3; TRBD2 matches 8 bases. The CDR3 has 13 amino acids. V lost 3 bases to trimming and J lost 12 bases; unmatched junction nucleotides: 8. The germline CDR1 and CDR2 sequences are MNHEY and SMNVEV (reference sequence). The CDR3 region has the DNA TGTGCCAGCAGTTTTTCTACGGGAGGGCCACAGTATTTT. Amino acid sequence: CASSFSTGGPQYF.

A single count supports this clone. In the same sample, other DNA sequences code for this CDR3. The CDR3: CASSQVGQGGSPLHF. The CDR3 DNA is TGTGCCAGCAGCCAAGTCGGCCAGGGTGGCTCACCCCTCCACTTT. The chain recombines TRBV14 with TRBJ1-6; the D gene is possibly TRBD1 (5 bases). The CDR3 runs 15 residues. V was shortened by 1 base and J by 10 bases, with 14 bases between the two germline ends. CDR1 is SGHDN and CDR2 is FVKESK in the germline V gene.

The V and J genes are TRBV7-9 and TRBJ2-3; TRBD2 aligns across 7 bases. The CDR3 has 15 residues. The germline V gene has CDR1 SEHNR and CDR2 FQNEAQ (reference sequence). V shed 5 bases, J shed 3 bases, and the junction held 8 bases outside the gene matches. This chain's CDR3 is CASSPASGNTDTQYF. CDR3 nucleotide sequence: TGTGCCAGCAGCCCCGCTAGCGGCAATACAGATACGCAGTATTTT. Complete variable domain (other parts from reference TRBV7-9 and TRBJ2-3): DTGVSQNPRHKITKRGQNVTFRCDPISEHNRLYWYRQTLGQGPEFLTYFQNEAQLEKSRLLSDRFSAERPKGSFSTLEIQRTEQGDSAMYLCASSPASGNTDTQYFGPGTRLTVL.

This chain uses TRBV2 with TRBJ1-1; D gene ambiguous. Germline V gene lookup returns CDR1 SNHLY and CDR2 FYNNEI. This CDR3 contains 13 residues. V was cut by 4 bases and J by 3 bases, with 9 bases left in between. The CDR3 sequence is CASSAESDTEAFF. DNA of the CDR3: TGTGCCAGCAGTGCGGAGTCCGACACTGAAGCTTTCTTT. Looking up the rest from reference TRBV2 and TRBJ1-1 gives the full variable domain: EPEVTQTPSHQVTQMGQEVILRCVPISNHLYFYWYRQILGQKVEFLVSFYNNEISEKSEIFDDQFSVERPDGSNFTLKIRSTKLEDSAMYFCASSAESDTEAFFGQGTRLTVV.